This T cell receptor beta chain was identified in a study of T cell responses to AZD1222 COVID-19 vaccine. Overall study: Pooling covered second doses at about 4 or about 12 weeks. Findings of the study overall: In a largely white British group with more females than males, clonal diversity was possibly underestimated. The peak T cell response came first, and repertoires were sampled only after it.

On this clone: Its antigen is undetermined.

The V gene's germline CDR1 is SNHLY and CDR2 FYNNEI. This CDR3 spans 14 amino acids. Trimming cost V 2 bases and J 4 bases, with 8 bases left between them. The assay was immunoSEQ multiplex PCR, and TCRdb's table has in-frame clones only and misses some. The top ten hold around 1.2% of the sample, which has approximately 110,000 clones, around nine tenths seen once. The chain recombines TRBV2 with TRBJ2-2; D unclear. The source of this sequence is an adult in good health. Specimen: peripheral blood, collected on day 0 of AZD1222 vaccination. CDR3 bases: TGTGCCAGCAGTGAAACTATCCTCACCGGGGAGCTGTTTTTT. Residues: CASSETILTGELFF.